Below are 11 T cell receptor beta chains sequenced from a single sample in a study of breast tumors, draining lymph nodes, adjacent tissues. TCRdb recomputed calls from the multiplex PCR reads with MiXCR, one row per CDR3 protein. The data show 7,500 or so distinct CDR3 sequences, over 60% seen once. Sequenced: tumor-adjacent breast tissue. The receptor source for this set is a female donor with breast cancer. Some clones in this sample may be carry-over from other donors' samples.

This clonotype has ten or more counts. The V and J genes are TRBV20-1 and TRBJ1-1, with 11 bases matching TRBD1. With 2 bases clipped from V and 11 bases from J, the junction kept 10 bases outside the gene matches. The CDR3 consists of 14 residues. CDR1 and CDR2 (germline): DFQATT, SNEGSKA (reference sequence). The chain's CDR3 is CSARREGQGAIAFF. The CDR3 coding sequence is TGCAGTGCTAGAAGAGAAGGACAGGGGGCGATCGCTTTCTTT.

The chain couples TRBV20-1 to TRBJ1-2, with D maybe TRBD1 (5 bases). The CDR3 is 16 residues long. The germline CDR1 and CDR2 sequences are DFQATT and SNEGSKA (reference sequence). V lost 1 base, J lost 0 bases, and 15 bases lay in between. The CDR3: CSARVNRPQTNYGYTF. In DNA form, the CDR3 reads TGCAGTGCTAGAGTCAACAGGCCTCAAACTAACTATGGCTACACCTTC.

J is TRBJ1-6 and V is TRBV10-2; perhaps TRBD1 as D (5 bases). The CDR3 is made up of 15 amino acids. The germline V and J ends were trimmed by 2 bases and 9 bases, with 14 bases remaining between them. Germline loops: CDR1 WSHSY, CDR2 SAAADI. CDR3 in amino acids: CASSETGPGGSPLHF. CDR3 sequence (DNA): TGCGCCAGCAGTGAGACAGGACCGGGGGGTTCACCCCTCCACTTT.

Many counts were recorded for this clonotype. The chain carries TRBV3-1 and TRBJ2-1; D ambiguous. This CDR3 is 11 amino acids long. Trimming removed 2 bases from V and 8 bases from J, with 4 bases in between. Germline-derived CDR1 and CDR2 are LGHDT and YNNKEL (reference sequence). The CDR3 loop is CASSQPYEQFF. CDR3 nucleotide sequence: TGTGCCAGCAGCCAACCTTATGAGCAGTTCTTC.

This clonotype is classed as medium-sized (0.01 to 0.1%). The genes are TRBV3-1 and TRBJ1-2; D is uncertain. V was cut by 1 base and J by 0 bases, with 0 bases left in between. Germline assignment: CDR1 LGHDT and CDR2 YNNKEL (reference sequence). The CDR3 totals 12 residues. CDR3 sequence (DNA): TGTGCCAGCAGCCAAGCTAACTATGGCTACACCTTC. Translated: CASSQANYGYTF. The variable domain in full, with the rest retrieved from reference TRBV3-1 and TRBJ1-2, is DTAVSQTPKYLVTQMGNDKSIKCEQNLGHDTMYWYKQDSKKFLKIMFSYNNKELIINETVPNRFSPKSPDKAHLNLHINSLELGDSAVYFCASSQANYGYTFGSGTRLTVV.

This sequence joins TRBV6-4 and TRBJ2-1; 14 nucleotides match TRBD2. Germline loops: CDR1 MRHNA, CDR2 SNTAGT. V lost 6 bases to trimming and J lost 5 bases; unmatched junction nucleotides: 3. This CDR3 comprises 15 residues. The CDR3 region has the DNA TGTGCCAGCAGCCGGGGACTAGCGGGAGACAATGAGCAGTTCTTC. It codes for CASSRGLAGDNEQFF.

By frequency in the sample, this clonotype is medium-sized. The chain is built from TRBV20-1 and TRBJ2-1, with TRBD2 identical over 14 bases. This CDR3 is built from 15 residues. V lost 6 bases, J lost 6 bases, and 7 bases stayed unmatched. Germline values: CDR1 DFQATT, CDR2 SNEGSKA (reference sequence). The DNA for the CDR3 is TGCAGTGCCTATCAGACTAGCGGGAGGGGCAATGAGCAGTTCTTC. Translating gives CSAYQTSGRGNEQFF.

CDR3 protein: CASLGQGRGYTF. In nucleotides, the CDR3 is TGTGCCAGCTTGGGACAGGGGAGAGGCTACACCTTC. The rearrangement uses TRBV6-1 and TRBJ1-2; 10 nucleotides match TRBD1. The CDR3 spans 12 residues. Looked up from germline, CDR1 is MNHNS and CDR2 is SASEGT. The trim removed 8 bases at V and 8 bases at J, leaving 5 bases unmatched.

This clonotype came up many times. The CDR3 DNA reads TGTGCCAGCTTGGGTGAAAAACTGTTTTTT. The encoded protein is CASLGEKLFF. The chain recombines TRBV25-1 with TRBJ1-4; the D is unclear. The CDR3 extends over 10 amino acids. Germline assignment: CDR1 MGHDK and CDR2 SYGVNS. Trimming stripped 8 bases from V and 7 bases from J, with 5 bases between.

A single count supports this clonotype. The V gene is TRBV12-5, the J gene TRBJ2-2; TRBD2 matches at 13 bases. Trimming cost V 1 base and J 7 bases; bases outside gene matches: 3. The germline CDR1 and CDR2 sequences are LGHNT and FRNRAP. The CDR3 has 16 amino acids. The CDR3 here is CASGLGTSGRFGELFF. CDR3 in DNA: TGTGCTAGTGGTTTGGGGACTAGCGGGAGATTCGGGGAGCTGTTTTTT.

The rearrangement uses TRBV20-1 and TRBJ2-7; 9 nucleotides line up with TRBD2. Germline-derived CDR1 and CDR2 are DFQATT and SNEGSKA (reference sequence). This CDR3 region has 14 residues. After removal of 6 bases from V and 6 bases from J, the junction contained 12 bases not matched to a gene. The CDR3 here is CSAPEGSGRREQYF. CDR3 bases: TGCAGTGCCCCGGAGGGTAGCGGGAGACGCGAGCAGTACTTC.